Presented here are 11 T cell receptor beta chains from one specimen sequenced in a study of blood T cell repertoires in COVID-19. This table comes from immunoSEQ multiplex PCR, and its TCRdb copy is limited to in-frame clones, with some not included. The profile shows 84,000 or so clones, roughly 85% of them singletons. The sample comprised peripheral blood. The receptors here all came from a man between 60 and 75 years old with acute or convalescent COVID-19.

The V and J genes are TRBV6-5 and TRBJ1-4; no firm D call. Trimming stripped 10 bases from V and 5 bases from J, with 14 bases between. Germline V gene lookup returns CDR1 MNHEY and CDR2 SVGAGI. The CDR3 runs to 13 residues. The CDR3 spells CATRSPPNEKLFF. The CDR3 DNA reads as TGTGCCACGCGAAGCCCCCCAAATGAAAAACTGTTTTTT.

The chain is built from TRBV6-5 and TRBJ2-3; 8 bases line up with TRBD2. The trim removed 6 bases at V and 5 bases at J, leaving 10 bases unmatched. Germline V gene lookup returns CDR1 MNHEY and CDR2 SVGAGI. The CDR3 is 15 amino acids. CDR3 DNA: TGTGCCAGCAGAAATCGGGGGGGCCGGGAAGATACGCAGTATTTT. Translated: CASRNRGGREDTQYF.

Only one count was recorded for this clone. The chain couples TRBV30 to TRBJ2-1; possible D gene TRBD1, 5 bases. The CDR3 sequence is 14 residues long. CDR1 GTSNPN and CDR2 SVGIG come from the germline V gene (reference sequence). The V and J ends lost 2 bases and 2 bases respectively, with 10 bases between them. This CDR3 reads CAWSRQGTYNEQFF. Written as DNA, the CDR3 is TGTGCCTGGAGTCGTCAGGGCACCTACAATGAGCAGTTCTTC.

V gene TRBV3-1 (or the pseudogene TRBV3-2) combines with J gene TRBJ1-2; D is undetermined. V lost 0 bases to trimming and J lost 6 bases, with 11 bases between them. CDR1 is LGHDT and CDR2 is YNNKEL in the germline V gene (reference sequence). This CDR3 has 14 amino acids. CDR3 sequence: CASSQDTVRHGYTF. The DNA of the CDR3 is TGTGCCAGCAGCCAAGACACAGTTCGCCATGGCTACACCTTC.

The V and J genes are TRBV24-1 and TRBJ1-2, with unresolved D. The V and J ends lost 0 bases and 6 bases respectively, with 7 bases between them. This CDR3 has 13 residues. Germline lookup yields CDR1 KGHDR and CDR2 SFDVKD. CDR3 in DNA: TGTGCCACCAGTGATTTGCCCGGAGATGGCTACACCTTC. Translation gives CATSDLPGDGYTF.

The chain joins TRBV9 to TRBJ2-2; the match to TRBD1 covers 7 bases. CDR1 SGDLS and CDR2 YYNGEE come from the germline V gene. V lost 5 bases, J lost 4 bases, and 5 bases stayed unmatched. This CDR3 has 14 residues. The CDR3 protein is CASRGTEFTGELFF. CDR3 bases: TGTGCCAGCAGAGGGACAGAGTTCACCGGGGAGCTGTTTTTT.

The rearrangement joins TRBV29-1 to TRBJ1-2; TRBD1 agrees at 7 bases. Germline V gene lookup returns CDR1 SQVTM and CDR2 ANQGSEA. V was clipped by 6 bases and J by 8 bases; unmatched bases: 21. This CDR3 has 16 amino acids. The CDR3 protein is CSVVPRDSPTPGGYTF. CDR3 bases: TGCAGCGTCGTGCCTCGGGACAGCCCTACGCCGGGAGGCTACACCTTC. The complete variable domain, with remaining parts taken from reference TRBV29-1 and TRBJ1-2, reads SAVISQKPSRDICQRGTSLTIQCQVDSQVTMMFWYRQQPGQSLTLIATANQGSEATYESGFVIDKFPISRPNLTFSTLTVSNMSPEDSSIYLCSVVPRDSPTPGGYTFGSGTRLTVV.

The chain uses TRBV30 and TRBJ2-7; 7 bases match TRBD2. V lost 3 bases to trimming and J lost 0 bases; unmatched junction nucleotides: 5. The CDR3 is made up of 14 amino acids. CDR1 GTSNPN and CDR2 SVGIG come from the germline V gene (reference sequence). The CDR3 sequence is CAWSWGGSSYEQYF. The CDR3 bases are TGTGCCTGGAGCTGGGGGGGAAGCTCCTACGAGCAGTACTTC.

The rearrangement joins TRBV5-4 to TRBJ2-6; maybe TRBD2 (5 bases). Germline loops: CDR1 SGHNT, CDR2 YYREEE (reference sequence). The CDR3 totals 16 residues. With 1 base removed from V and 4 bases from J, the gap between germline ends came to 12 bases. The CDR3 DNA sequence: TGTGCCAGCAGCTTGCACGGGGTGAACGGGGCCAACGTCCTGACTTTC. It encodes CASSLHGVNGANVLTF.

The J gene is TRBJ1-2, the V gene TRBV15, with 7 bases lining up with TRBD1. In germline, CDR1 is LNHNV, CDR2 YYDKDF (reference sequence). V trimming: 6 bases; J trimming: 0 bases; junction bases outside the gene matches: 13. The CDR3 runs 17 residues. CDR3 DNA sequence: TGTGCCACCAGTTCTGGGTCCCGGACAGGTCCTAACTATGGCTACACCTTC. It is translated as CATSSGSRTGPNYGYTF. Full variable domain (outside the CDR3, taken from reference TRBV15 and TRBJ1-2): DAMVIQNPRYQVTQFGKPVTLSCSQTLNHNVMYWYQQKSSQAPKLLFHYYDKDFNNEADTPDNFQSRRPNTSFCFLDIRSPGLGDTAMYLCATSSGSRTGPNYGYTFGSGTRLTVV.

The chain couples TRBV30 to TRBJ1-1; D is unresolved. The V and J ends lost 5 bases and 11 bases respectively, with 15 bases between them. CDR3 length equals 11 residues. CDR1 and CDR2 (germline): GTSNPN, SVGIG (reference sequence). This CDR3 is CAWGMESRAFF. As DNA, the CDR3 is TGTGCCTGGGGGATGGAGTCGCGGGCTTTCTTT.